This T cell receptor (beta chain) was sequenced during a study of T cell responses to AZD1222 COVID-19 vaccine. This table comes from immunoSEQ multiplex PCR, and its TCRdb copy is limited to in-frame clones, with some not included. The sample gives under 95,000 clones, roughly 90% of which show up once; less than 9% is in the top ten. The germline V and J ends were trimmed by 0 bases and 1 base, with 4 bases remaining between them. CDR1 and CDR2 (germline): SGDLS, YYNGEE. The CDR3 has 13 amino acids. In this sample, this clone turned up once. The antigen is undetermined. Pooling was applied to second doses at about 4 or about 12 weeks. Study-level results: An increase in Spike-specific TCR breadth and depth was observed after two AZD1222 doses. It was only after the peak T cell response that any repertoires were sampled. Vaccine-related CD4 TCRs covered spike, predominating at 160-218 and 743-854.

The receptor was isolated from an adult who received the AZD1222 COVID-19 vaccine. The chain has TRBV9 and TRBJ1-1; D gene ambiguous. Sequenced material: peripheral blood, taken 28 days after the second AZD1222 dose. The CDR3 DNA reads TGTGCCAGCAGCGTAGAATCGAACACTGAAGCTTTCTTT. Translation gives CASSVESNTEAFF.